The 5 T cell receptor beta chains reported below all come from one sample, sequenced in a study of T cell responses to AZD1222 COVID-19 vaccine. Data came from immunoSEQ multiplex PCR; TCRdb stores just in-frame clones and leaves some out. The profile shows 150,000 to 200,000 clones, 92% of them singletons. This material consisted of peripheral blood, taken on day 0 of AZD1222 vaccination. The receptors were gathered from an adult in good health.

The V call is TRBV5-1, the J call TRBJ2-2; 7 nucleotides match TRBD1. CDR3 length: 14 residues. The V gene end was trimmed by 3 bases and the J gene end by 1 base; junction bases not matched to a gene: 0. Per germline, CDR1 SGHRS and CDR2 YFSETQ. The CDR3, as DNA: TGCGCCAGCAGCTGGACAGGGAACACCGGGGAGCTGTTTTTT. Its protein is CASSWTGNTGELFF.

The chain recombines TRBV28 with TRBJ1-4, with D maybe TRBD1 (5 bases). Germline loops: CDR1 MDHEN, CDR2 SYDVKM. This CDR3 region has 14 residues. V shed 6 bases and J shed 3 bases, with 11 bases lying between them. Written as DNA, the CDR3 is TGTGCCAGCAGCCGGGGGGGTTCTAATGAAAAACTGTTTTTT. Residues: CASSRGGSNEKLFF.

J is TRBJ2-7 and V is TRBV5-1, with 11 bases identical to TRBD1. Germline lookup yields CDR1 SGHRS and CDR2 YFSETQ. V was clipped by 4 bases and J by 6 bases; unmatched bases: 9. CDR3 length: 15 residues. CDR3: CASSAGQGANGEQYF. CDR3 bases: TGCGCCAGCAGCGCTGGACAGGGGGCCAATGGCGAGCAGTACTTC. The variable domain in full, with the rest retrieved from reference TRBV5-1 and TRBJ2-7, is KAGVTQTPRYLIKTRGQQVTLSCSPISGHRSVSWYQQTPGQGLQFLFEYFSETQRNKGNFPGRFSGRQFSNSRSEMNVSTLELGDSALYLCASSAGQGANGEQYFGPGTRLTVT.

The chain recombines TRBV19 with TRBJ2-1; D uncertain. V lost 4 bases, J lost 2 bases, and 12 bases lay in between. Germline loops: CDR1 LNHDA, CDR2 SQIVND (reference sequence). CDR3 length: 15 amino acids. CDR3 sequence: CASSTGPDPYNEQFF. CDR3 nucleotides: TGTGCCAGTAGTACCGGACCCGACCCCTACAATGAGCAGTTCTTC.

The J gene is TRBJ1-2, the V gene TRBV2; a possible D gene is TRBD1 (5 bases). The germline V gene encodes CDR1 SNHLY and CDR2 FYNNEI. The CDR3 loop spans 17 amino acids. Trimming stripped 6 bases from V and 7 bases from J, with 27 bases between. The CDR3 region has the DNA TGTGCCAGCAGGGAAAGCGGGTTCGGGGCCGCCGTTCGTGGCTACACCTTC. Amino acid sequence: CASRESGFGAAVRGYTF. The full variable domain, rest sourced from reference TRBV2 and TRBJ1-2, is EPEVTQTPSHQVTQMGQEVILRCVPISNHLYFYWYRQILGQKVEFLVSFYNNEISEKSEIFDDQFSVERPDGSNFTLKIRSTKLEDSAMYFCASRESGFGAAVRGYTFGSGTRLTVV.